The source of this T cell receptor beta chain is a study of T cells in Graves' hyperthyroidism and ophthalmopathy. Study summary: Peripheral blood specimens were obtained at initial diagnosis, prior to any treatment.

Note on this clonotype: At one end the junction does not follow the germline gene, possibly because of a read error.

Isolation of PBMCs was performed on 10 ml fresh peripheral blood. CDR1 and CDR2 (germline): MNHEY, SMNVEV (reference sequence). This CDR3 contains 14 residues. Researchers amplified the TCR beta CDR3 regions from RNA transcripts. With the HTBI primer set, the TCR CDR3 went through a first round of RT-PCR. TCRdb called the multiplex PCR reads again in MiXCR, with one record for every CDR3 protein. The profile shows 600,000 to 650,000 distinct CDR3 sequences, around 20% of them singletons. Material: blood. The rearrangement joins TRBV27 to TRBJ1-6; 9 positions match TRBD1. This receptor was obtained from a man in his thirties or forties with Graves' ophthalmopathy. The CDR3 sequence is CASKGTGMNSPLLF. In DNA form, the CDR3 reads TGTGCCAGCAAGGGGACAGGGATGAATTCACCCCTCCTCTTT.